The 27 T cell receptor beta chains below come from one sample, sequenced in a study of CXCR3-negative and CXCR3-positive naive CD8 T cells. Libraries were UMI-labeled 5' RACE TRB cDNA. One entry per CDR3 protein, without DNA, is what TCRdb gives after re-calling the 5' RACE reads. This repertoire includes just over 60,000 distinct CDR3 sequences. The specimen was naive CXCR3- CD8+ T cells from blood. Subset reported: CD45RO-CCR7+CD27+CD95- naive CD8+ T cells lacking CXCR3 (TNR3-). The receptor source for this set is a human donor in good health. Some clones in this sample may be carry-over from other donors' samples.

The chain combines TRBV10-1 with TRBJ1-1; TCRdb calls TRBD1, which cannot be checked without DNA. Per the germline V gene, CDR1 is WNHNN and CDR2 is SYGVQD (reference sequence). CDR3 length equals 16 residues. The CDR3 is CASAPGDRVMSTEAFF.

The chain links TRBV3-1 to TRBJ1-1. CDR1 LGHDT and CDR2 YNNKEL come from the germline V gene (reference sequence). This CDR3 is built from 15 residues. CDR3 region: CASSQVVSSYTEAFF.

The V call is TRBV5-1, the J call TRBJ2-7. This CDR3 contains 12 residues. Germline V gene lookup returns CDR1 SGHRS and CDR2 YFSETQ. This CDR3 is CASSWASEEQYF.

The V and J genes are TRBV6-2 or TRBV6-3 and TRBJ2-2. Looked up from germline, CDR1 is MNHEY and CDR2 is SVGEGT. This CDR3 is 16 amino acids long. CDR3: CASSSRATLNTGELFF.

V is TRBV5-1 and J is TRBJ1-5; TCRdb selects TRBD1, and the lack of DNA leaves this call unchecked. The CDR3 is 16 amino acids. The germline V gene encodes CDR1 SGHRS and CDR2 YFSETQ. CDR3 amino acids: CASSPDPGGGNQPQHF.

This clonotype is classed as medium-sized (0.01 to 0.1%) by frequency. The CDR3 sequence: CAISEGGQLRVAFF. The chain carries TRBV10-3 and TRBJ1-1; the D call of TRBD1 rests on TCRdb alone, since no DNA is present to check it. In germline, CDR1 is ENHRY, CDR2 SYGVKD. The CDR3 is made up of 14 amino acids.

J is TRBJ2-7 and V is TRBV29-1. The CDR3 runs 12 residues. Germline V lookup: CDR1 SQVTM, CDR2 ANQGSEA. The CDR3 reads CSVELNSYEQYF.

This rearrangement joins TRBV10-1 to TRBJ2-7. Germline assignment: CDR1 WNHNN and CDR2 SYGVQD (reference sequence). The CDR3 contains 13 residues. The CDR3 loop reads CASSVRQNYEQYF.

The genes are TRBV30 and TRBJ1-1; TCRdb names TRBD1, which stays unverified in the absence of DNA. Germline V gene data show CDR1 as GTSNPN and CDR2 as SVGIG (reference sequence). The CDR3 consists of 16 residues. This chain's CDR3 is CAWSVRGQRAGTEAFF.

The CDR3 is CSVEEVGGGETQYF. The chain uses TRBV29-1 and TRBJ2-5; with no DNA, the TCRdb D assignment of TRBD1 cannot be verified. Germline values: CDR1 SQVTM, CDR2 ANQGSEA. The CDR3 consists of 14 residues.

The chain combines TRBV7-9 with TRBJ2-1; TCRdb picks TRBD2, but there is no DNA to check that call. Germline values: CDR1 SEHNR, CDR2 FQNEAQ (reference sequence). The CDR3 is 13 amino acids. CDR3 sequence: CASSQTSVNEQFF. Filled out from reference TRBV7-9 and TRBJ2-1, the complete variable domain reads DTGVSQNPRHKITKRGQNVTFRCDPISEHNRLYWYRQTLGQGPEFLTYFQNEAQLEKSRLLSDRFSAERPKGSFSTLEIQRTEQGDSAMYLCASSQTSVNEQFFGPGTRLTVL.

This chain uses TRBV29-1 with TRBJ1-2. Germline assignment: CDR1 SQVTM and CDR2 ANQGSEA. The CDR3 consists of 13 residues. The CDR3 loop is CSVTGGPNYGYTF.

The chain couples TRBV14 to TRBJ2-7; as DNA is missing, the TRBD2 call by TCRdb cannot be tested. Looked up from germline, CDR1 is SGHDN and CDR2 is FVKESK. The CDR3 is made up of 14 amino acids. The CDR3 reads CASSQVRLAETQYF.

The chain couples TRBV5-1 to TRBJ1-1; the D gene TCRdb calls, TRBD1, cannot be checked with no DNA. Germline V gives CDR1 SGHRS, CDR2 YFSETQ. The CDR3 is 13 amino acids. This chain's CDR3 is CASSFTGGNEAFF.

V usage is TRBV29-1 and J usage is TRBJ1-2; there is no DNA to check the TCRdb D call of TRBD1. The CDR3 spans 13 residues. Germline V gene data show CDR1 as SQVTM and CDR2 as ANQGSEA. Here the CDR3 reads CSVEDRTENGYTF.

The CDR3 sequence is CASSYGQQETQYF. The chain couples TRBV6-5 to TRBJ2-5. CDR1 and CDR2 (germline): MNHEY, SVGAGI. The CDR3 sequence is 13 residues long.

V gene TRBV20-1 combines with J gene TRBJ1-1; there is no DNA to check the TCRdb D call of TRBD1. This CDR3 has 16 residues. Per germline, CDR1 DFQATT and CDR2 SNEGSKA (reference sequence). CDR3 in amino acids: CSARGYGTEKNTEAFF.

This sequence joins TRBV23-1 and TRBJ2-4; TCRdb picks TRBD1, but there is no DNA to check that call. TRBV23-1 is known as an ORF, though its function is uncertain. The length of the CDR3 is 15 residues. CDR3 region: CASSQSKGAVEIQYF.

V gene TRBV29-1 combines with J gene TRBJ1-2; checking the TCRdb D call of TRBD1 is not possible without DNA. The V gene's germline CDR1 is SQVTM and CDR2 ANQGSEA. This CDR3 is built from 12 residues. The CDR3 loop is CSATGEDYGYTF.

The rearrangement uses TRBV11-2 and TRBJ2-7; TCRdb outputs TRBD1, but without DNA this stays unchecked. This CDR3 contains 16 residues. From germline, CDR1 is SGHAT and CDR2 FQNNGV. The CDR3 reads CASSSPTDRTSYEQYF.

The rearrangement joins TRBV28 to TRBJ2-3. In germline, CDR1 is MDHEN, CDR2 SYDVKM. The CDR3 runs 14 residues. The CDR3 protein is CASSFTSHTDTQYF.

This chain uses TRBV7-9 with TRBJ2-3. The CDR3 extends over 15 amino acids. The V gene's germline CDR1 is SEHNR and CDR2 FQNEAQ (reference sequence). This CDR3 reads CASSSDTSGTDTQYF.

The chain is built from TRBV6-2 or TRBV6-3 and TRBJ2-1; TCRdb outputs TRBD1, but without DNA this stays unchecked. The CDR3 consists of 11 residues. Germline V gene sequence: CDR1 MNHEY, CDR2 SVGEGT. CDR3 sequence reads: CATSPGDEQFF.

The chain uses TRBV4-3 and TRBJ1-2; absent DNA, TCRdb's TRBD1 call cannot be checked. The CDR3 covers 15 residues. Germline V gene lookup returns CDR1 LGHNA and CDR2 YSLEER. CDR3: CASSQVPGTNYGYTF.

CDR3 amino acids: CASSADSGSSYNEQFF. The V gene is TRBV7-9, the J gene TRBJ2-1; TCRdb names TRBD2, which stays unverified in the absence of DNA. Germline CDR1 is SEHNR and CDR2 is FQNEAQ (reference sequence). This CDR3 has 16 amino acids.

This chain uses TRBV6-2 or TRBV6-3 with TRBJ2-1; TCRdb reports TRBD2, a call that lacks DNA to check it against. CDR1 is MNHEY and CDR2 is SVGEGT in the germline V gene. The CDR3 extends over 15 amino acids. The CDR3 sequence is CASRELAGDYNEQFF.

V gene TRBV7-9 combines with J gene TRBJ1-5; TCRdb returns TRBD1, unconfirmable since there is no DNA. Per the germline V gene, CDR1 is SEHNR and CDR2 is FQNEAQ (reference sequence). This CDR3 comprises 16 residues. The CDR3 sequence is CASSSIQGGSNQPQHF. Using reference TRBV7-9 and TRBJ1-5 for the parts outside the CDR3, the full variable domain is DTGVSQNPRHKITKRGQNVTFRCDPISEHNRLYWYRQTLGQGPEFLTYFQNEAQLEKSRLLSDRFSAERPKGSFSTLEIQRTEQGDSAMYLCASSSIQGGSNQPQHFGDGTRLSIL.